What follows describes a single TCR beta chain. This sample is drawn from a study of T cell changes during pregnancy in multiple sclerosis. Generated by immunoSEQ multiplex PCR, the TCRdb table keeps only in-frame clones and is missing some. The sample contains 65,000 to 95,000 clones, over 85% of which appear only once. Unmatched junction bases numbered 3, after V lost 3 bases and J lost 2 bases. The CDR3 extends over 14 amino acids. Germline V gives CDR1 KGHSH, CDR2 LQKENI. The sample here was peripheral blood, taken in the second trimester of pregnancy. V gene TRBV18 combines with J gene TRBJ2-5; 7 bases line up with TRBD1. The receptor was derived from a female donor in good health, enrolled as a control in a pregnancy study. The CDR3 region has the DNA TGTGCCAGCTCACCCGGACAGGAACAAGAGACCCAGTACTTC. Its translation: CASSPGQEQETQYF. Full variable domain (remainder filled in from reference TRBV18 and TRBJ2-5): NAGVMQNPRHLVRRRGQEARLRCSPMKGHSHVYWYRQLPEEGLKFMVYLQKENIIDESGMPKERFSAEFPKEGPSILRIQQVVRGDSAAYFCASSPGQEQETQYFGPGTRLLVL.